The 29 T cell receptor beta chains in this list originate from one sample, sequenced in a study of cytomegalovirus exposure and HLA in healthy donors. Primers: 60 Vbeta forward and 13 Jbeta reverse. Generated by immunoSEQ multiplex PCR, the TCRdb table keeps only in-frame clones and is missing some. The sample consists of 210,000 or so clones, roughly four fifths of them appearing once. The sample taken for sequencing was PBMCs. These receptors were collected from a woman between 50 and 59 years old in good health and CMV-seropositive.

CDR3 loop: CASSPPGGTGELFF. For the CDR3, the DNA is TGTGCCAGCTCACCCCCAGGGGGCACCGGGGAGCTGTTTTTT. The rearrangement links TRBV18 to TRBJ2-2; 7 positions agree with TRBD1. V shed 3 bases, J shed 4 bases, and the junction held 2 bases outside the gene matches. The CDR3 contains 14 residues. CDR1 and CDR2 (germline): KGHSH, LQKENI.

This chain uses TRBV19 with TRBJ2-1; 9 positions agree with TRBD2. The CDR3 is 15 amino acids. The V segment lost 4 bases and the J segment 4 bases; nucleotides outside the gene matches: 5. Germline CDR1 reads LNHDA; CDR2 reads SQIVND (reference sequence). CDR3 in amino acids: CASSRLAGRYNEQFF. The CDR3 nucleotides read TGTGCCAGTAGTAGGCTAGCGGGACGATACAATGAGCAGTTCTTC.

The chain links TRBV29-1 to TRBJ1-1; 7 bases fit TRBD1. Unmatched junction bases numbered 5, after V lost 7 bases and J lost 3 bases. The CDR3 is 12 residues long. CDR1 is SQVTM, CDR2 ANQGSEA, per germline. CDR3 sequence reads: CSAVTGDTEAFF. The CDR3 region has the DNA TGCAGCGCGGTTACAGGGGACACTGAAGCTTTCTTT.

The CDR3 coding sequence is TGTGCCAGCAGCCCACTCGGGGTTTACATTCAGTACTTC. It is translated as CASSPLGVYIQYF. The chain has TRBV6-5 and TRBJ2-4; the D gene is possibly TRBD2 (5 bases). Looked up from germline, CDR1 is MNHEY and CDR2 is SVGAGI. The CDR3 is 13 residues long. The V and J ends lost 6 bases and 8 bases respectively, with 14 bases between them.

The rearrangement joins TRBV5-4 to TRBJ1-1; D unclear. CDR3 length: 15 residues. Germline V gene lookup returns CDR1 SGHNT and CDR2 YYREEE (reference sequence). V lost 4 bases to trimming and J lost 2 bases, with 15 bases between them. The CDR3 region is CASSPKGGINTEAFF. The CDR3 DNA follows: TGTGCCAGCAGCCCAAAAGGAGGAATAAACACTGAAGCTTTCTTT.

The V gene is TRBV4-1, the J gene TRBJ1-5, with 8 positions matching TRBD1. With 5 bases clipped from V and 7 bases from J, the junction kept 13 bases outside the gene matches. From germline, CDR1 is MGHRA and CDR2 YSYEKL. This CDR3 has 16 residues. The CDR3 bases are TGCGCCAGCAGCAATTTCGCCGGACAGGGCGACCAGCCCCAGCATTTT. Amino acid sequence: CASSNFAGQGDQPQHF.

This chain joins TRBV10-1 and TRBJ1-1; a weak D match, TRBD1 (5 bases). Trimming stripped 0 bases from V and 4 bases from J, with 15 bases between. The V gene's germline CDR1 is WNHNN and CDR2 SYGVQD (reference sequence). CDR3 length: 16 amino acids. Here the CDR3 DNA reads TGCGCCAGCAGTGAGTCGAGACAGATTTGGGGCACTGAAGCTTTCTTT. Translation: CASSESRQIWGTEAFF.

This chain connects TRBV7-9 to TRBJ2-7; no clear D. Per the germline V gene, CDR1 is SEHNR and CDR2 is FQNEAQ (reference sequence). The CDR3 is 11 residues long. The V and J ends lost 5 bases and 7 bases respectively, with 9 bases between them. The CDR3 spells CASSLSREQYF. The CDR3 nucleotides read TGTGCCAGCAGCCTTTCGAGGGAGCAGTACTTC.

The chain carries TRBV18 and TRBJ1-4; 8 nucleotides align to TRBD1. With 4 bases clipped from V and 7 bases from J, the junction kept 8 bases outside the gene matches. The CDR3 has 15 residues. Germline assignment: CDR1 KGHSH and CDR2 LQKENI. CDR3 sequence reads: CASSRVTGAGEKLFF. CDR3 coding DNA: TGTGCCAGCTCACGAGTGACAGGGGCTGGTGAAAAACTGTTTTTT.

This chain joins TRBV7-6 and TRBJ1-2, with 7 bases aligning to TRBD1. Trimming took 8 bases from V and 5 from J; bases not matched to a gene: 11. Germline V lookup: CDR1 SGHVS, CDR2 FNYEAQ. This CDR3 region has 14 residues. CDR3: CASARDRSSYGYTF. CDR3 in DNA: TGTGCCAGCGCCCGGGACAGATCCTCGTATGGCTACACCTTC. Full variable domain (missing parts from reference TRBV7-6 and TRBJ1-2): GAGVSQSPRYKVTKRGQDVALRCDPISGHVSLYWYRQALGQGPEFLTYFNYEAQQDKSGLPNDRFSAERPEGSISTLTIQRTEQRDSAMYRCASARDRSSYGYTFGSGTRLTVV.

The V call is TRBV6-5, the J call TRBJ2-7, with 7 bases identical to TRBD1. The germline V gene has CDR1 MNHEY and CDR2 SVGAGI. The CDR3 consists of 13 residues. The J segment lost 0 bases and the V segment lost 6 bases, leaving 2 bases of the junction unmatched. The CDR3 spells CASRRDSSYEQYF. For the CDR3, the DNA is TGTGCCAGCAGACGGGACAGCTCCTACGAGCAGTACTTC.

The DNA of the CDR3 is TGCGCCAGCAGCTTCCAAGCCCGGACAGCGGACTACGAGCAGTACTTC. The encoded protein is CASSFQARTADYEQYF. The chain links TRBV5-1 to TRBJ2-7, with D possibly being TRBD1 (6 bases). The V gene lost 2 bases and the J gene lost 3 bases, with 18 bases spanning the gap. This CDR3 is built from 16 residues. Germline lookup yields CDR1 SGHRS and CDR2 YFSETQ. Full variable domain (remainder filled in from reference TRBV5-1 and TRBJ2-7): KAGVTQTPRYLIKTRGQQVTLSCSPISGHRSVSWYQQTPGQGLQFLFEYFSETQRNKGNFPGRFSGRQFSNSRSEMNVSTLELGDSALYLCASSFQARTADYEQYFGPGTRLTVT.

This clone was counted only a few times. The CDR3 reads CASSLGGFEKLFF. The CDR3 DNA follows: TGTGCCAGCAGCCTTGGAGGGTTTGAAAAACTGTTTTTT. The J gene is TRBJ1-4, the V gene TRBV7-9; D is undetermined. CDR1 and CDR2 (germline): SEHNR, FQNEAQ (reference sequence). V was cut by 5 bases and J by 7 bases, with 11 bases left in between. The length of the CDR3 is 13 residues.

The V gene is TRBV4-1, the J gene TRBJ1-6; 7 bases agree with TRBD1. Looked up from germline, CDR1 is MGHRA and CDR2 is YSYEKL. J was trimmed by 9 bases and V by 4 bases; bases with no gene match: 12. The CDR3 sequence is 16 residues long. Written as DNA, the CDR3 is TGCGCCAGCAGCCGGACAGGAGGTCGTGGATTTTCACCCCTCCACTTT. Residues: CASSRTGGRGFSPLHF.

The chain combines TRBV18 with TRBJ1-1, with D unresolved. Trimming pared 3 bases from V and 3 bases from J, leaving 14 bases between. Germline CDR1 is KGHSH and CDR2 is LQKENI. This CDR3 region has 15 residues. The CDR3 reads CASSPFQSEDTEAFF. DNA for the CDR3: TGTGCCAGCTCACCCTTCCAGAGTGAGGACACTGAAGCTTTCTTT.

The V call is TRBV19, the J call TRBJ1-4; D unclear. This CDR3 is 14 amino acids long. V was pared by 5 bases and J by 7 bases, with 14 bases between. Looked up from germline, CDR1 is LNHDA and CDR2 is SQIVND (reference sequence). CDR3 residues: CASSEGSGAEKLFF. In nucleotides, the CDR3 is TGTGCCAGTAGTGAGGGAAGTGGCGCTGAAAAACTGTTTTTT.

The chain recombines TRBV19 with TRBJ2-3, with D unresolved. The CDR3 sequence is 13 residues long. V gave up 6 bases and J gave up 3 bases, with 10 bases separating them. CDR1 and CDR2 from the germline V gene are LNHDA and SQIVND (reference sequence). The CDR3 sequence is CASSSPPTDTQYF. The CDR3 DNA reads as TGTGCCAGTAGCTCTCCTCCGACAGATACGCAGTATTTT. The full variable domain, in which reference TRBV19 and TRBJ2-3 provide the parts outside the CDR3, is DGGITQSPKYLFRKEGQNVTLSCEQNLNHDAMYWYRQDPGQGLRLIYYSQIVNDFQKGDIAEGYSVSREKKESFPLTVTSAQKNPTAFYLCASSSPPTDTQYFGPGTRLTVL.

The chain is built from TRBV27 and TRBJ1-2; 10 positions agree with TRBD1. With V trimmed by 7 bases and J by 4 bases, 9 bases remained unmatched. Germline V CDR1 and CDR2: MNHEY, SMNVEV (reference sequence). The length of the CDR3 is 15 residues. The CDR3 reads CASTAHGTGVYGYTF. Here the CDR3 DNA reads TGTGCCAGCACCGCACACGGGACAGGGGTCTATGGCTACACCTTC.

The genes are TRBV28 and TRBJ1-1; a possible D gene is TRBD1 (6 bases). Trimming pared 0 bases from V and 1 base from J, leaving 9 bases between. CDR3 length: 15 amino acids. Germline V lookup: CDR1 MDHEN, CDR2 SYDVKM. The CDR3 DNA is TGTGCCAGCAGTTTATGGGGGGACACGAACACTGAAGCTTTCTTT. Protein sequence: CASSLWGDTNTEAFF.

This clone was detected a few times. The chain carries TRBV6-6 and TRBJ1-1, with D perhaps matching TRBD1 (6 bases). CDR3 size: 15 residues. V was shortened by 5 bases and J by 0 bases, with 13 bases between the two germline ends. In germline, CDR1 is MNHNY, CDR2 SVGAGI (reference sequence). CDR3 residues: CASSGTGTLNTEAFF. The CDR3 DNA is TGTGCCAGCAGTGGGACCGGGACACTGAACACTGAAGCTTTCTTT.

There are a few counts of this clone. This chain links TRBV19 with TRBJ2-7; 9 bases fit TRBD1. J gave up 3 bases and V 9 bases, and 12 bases lay outside the gene matches. Germline V lookup: CDR1 LNHDA, CDR2 SQIVND (reference sequence). CDR3 length: 15 residues. The CDR3 region is CASSDSGTGFYEQYF. The CDR3 coding sequence is TGTGCCAGCAGCGATTCCGGGACAGGGTTCTACGAGCAGTACTTC.

This chain connects TRBV6-1 to TRBJ1-4, with 12 nucleotides matching TRBD1. V dropped 3 bases and J dropped 1; count of bases not matched to a gene: 3. Looked up from germline, CDR1 is MNHNS and CDR2 is SASEGT. The length of the CDR3 is 17 residues. This chain's CDR3 is CASSDGDRGRTNEKLFF. The DNA of the CDR3 is TGTGCCAGCAGTGACGGGGACAGGGGGCGAACTAATGAAAAACTGTTTTTT.

The chain is built from TRBV30 and TRBJ1-3, with D possibly matching TRBD1 (5 bases). Between the trimmed V and J ends, which lost 2 bases and 2 bases, there was a span of 13 bases. Germline CDR1 GTSNPN, CDR2 SVGIG (reference sequence). The CDR3 is 15 amino acids. The CDR3 DNA reads TGTGCCTGGAGTAAGGTTTCGGGGGCTGGAAACACCATATATTTT. Protein sequence: CAWSKVSGAGNTIYF.

The chain recombines TRBV7-2 with TRBJ1-3; no reliable D call. Looked up from germline, CDR1 is SGHTA and CDR2 is FQGNSA. Trimming shortened V by 0 bases and J by 7 bases, and 16 bases separated the two germline ends. The CDR3 loop spans 16 amino acids. The CDR3 bases are TGTGCCAGCAGCTTAGCGAGGTATTCTCTGGATAACACCATATATTTT. Its protein is CASSLARYSLDNTIYF.

J is TRBJ1-2 and V is TRBV6-5, with TRBD1 matching 7 bases. This CDR3 has 15 amino acids. V lost 2 bases to trimming and J lost 0 bases; unmatched junction nucleotides: 3. Per germline, CDR1 MNHEY and CDR2 SVGAGI. The CDR3 spells CASSYRQGANYGYTF. As DNA, the CDR3 is TGTGCCAGCAGTTACAGGCAGGGGGCTAACTATGGCTACACCTTC.

The J gene is TRBJ1-1, the V gene TRBV11-1, with a weak D call TRBD1 (6 bases). V lost 5 bases, J lost 1 base, and 17 bases lay in between. Germline loops: CDR1 SGHAT, CDR2 FQDESV (reference sequence). The CDR3 consists of 16 residues. DNA for the CDR3: TGTGCCAGCAGCCAATGGGGGGGCGCGAGGAACACTGAAGCTTTCTTT. Translation gives CASSQWGGARNTEAFF. Complete variable domain (other parts from reference TRBV11-1 and TRBJ1-1): EAEVAQSPRYKITEKSQAVAFWCDPISGHATLYWYRQILGQGPELLVQFQDESVVDDSQLPKDRFSAERLKGVDSTLKIQPAELGDSAMYLCASSQWGGARNTEAFFGQGTRLTVV.

The rearrangement uses TRBV9 and TRBJ1-1; no reliable D call. The CDR3 runs to 13 residues. V was trimmed by 4 bases and J by 1 base, leaving 8 bases between them. Germline CDR1 reads SGDLS; CDR2 reads YYNGEE. The CDR3 protein is CASSSAGNTEAFF. The CDR3 nucleotides are TGTGCCAGCAGCTCAGCAGGGAACACTGAAGCTTTCTTT.

The chain employs TRBV4-2 and TRBJ1-5; D is possibly TRBD1 (5 bases). Germline V CDR1 and CDR2: LGHNA, YNFKEQ. The CDR3 spans 17 residues. Deletions cut 2 bases from V and 2 bases from J, with 16 bases between. The CDR3 sequence is CASSQKGGGEGNQPQHF. DNA of the CDR3: TGTGCCAGCAGCCAAAAAGGCGGAGGGGAGGGCAATCAGCCCCAGCATTTT.

J is TRBJ1-2 and V is TRBV30, with TRBD1 matching 7 bases. CDR1 is GTSNPN, CDR2 SVGIG, per germline (reference sequence). Germline trimming cut 2 bases from V and 0 bases from J; bases unmatched to any gene: 9. The length of the CDR3 is 16 residues. This CDR3 reads CAWSPNRQGSNYGYTF. The CDR3 DNA reads TGTGCCTGGAGTCCGAACAGACAGGGTTCTAACTATGGCTACACCTTC. The full variable domain, in which reference TRBV30 and TRBJ1-2 provide the parts outside the CDR3, is SQTIHQWPATLVQPVGSPLSLECTVEGTSNPNLYWYRQAAGRGLQLLFYSVGIGQISSEVPQNLSASRPQDRQFILSSKKLLLSDSGFYLCAWSPNRQGSNYGYTFGSGTRLTVV.